The rows below give T cell receptor beta chains drawn from one sample of a study of CD8 T cells in Susac syndrome. TCRdb ran MiXCR on the immunoSEQ multiplex PCR reads and lists one entry per CDR3 protein. The sample has some 150,000 distinct CDR3 sequences, 94% seen once. The source material was CD4+ T cells from PBMCs. These receptors originate from a human donor in good health. CDR3s include the opening cysteine and the closing phenylalanine or tryptophan. Size values are once, few and many counts, or a class for expanded clones, and some rows have none.

TRBJ2-3 . TRBV12-3/TRBV12-4 CASSLPGLAGEIDTQYF
TRBJ2-7 . TRBV18 CASSPLGQGGEQYF
TRBJ1-4 . TRBV13 CASSFNRRSEKLFF
TRBJ2-7 . TRBV28 CASSLFGTQNSYEQYF
TRBJ2-7 once TRBV7-9 CASSLLAGVREQYF
TRBJ2-3 . TRBV12-3/TRBV12-4 CASSSTSGITDTQYF
TRBJ2-1 . TRBV7-9 CASSLASGVEQFF
TRBJ2-7 . TRBV29-1 CSVAGWGGPYEQYF
TRBJ2-5 . TRBV6-1 CASKGAFRGETQYF
TRBJ2-1 . TRBV15 CATSSPPGAGPNYNEQFF
TRBJ2-7 . TRBV5-4 CASSGGQGRYEQYF
TRBJ2-7 few TRBV20-1 CSASGGDEQYF
TRBJ2-3 . TRBV5-6 CASSLTPRGRAWITSPDTQYF
TRBJ1-2 . TRBV28 CASSTPLKMGGYTF
TRBJ1-2 . TRBV30 CAWSTPPTGYGYTF
TRBJ1-4 . TRBV9 CASSPKWQGRPRDEKLFF
TRBJ2-1 . TRBV5-1 CASSFLRDEQFF
TRBJ2-2 . TRBV3-1 CASSQGTSSNTGELFF
TRBJ2-7 . TRBV5-1 CASSLEGSGSSHEQYF
TRBJ1-2 . TRBV25-1 CASRKDSANYGYTF
TRBJ2-5 . TRBV9 CASSVGSRGETQYF
TRBJ1-1 . TRBV5-4 CASSLSGFTEAFF
TRBJ2-7 . TRBV7-9 CASSLKPGRVYEQYF
TRBJ1-2 once TRBV5-1 CASSLGQGVHGYTF
TRBJ1-5 . TRBV19 CAASTGNQPQHF
TRBJ1-5 . TRBV29-1 CSVRVGGDQPQHF
TRBJ2-5 few TRBV29-1 CSVAIGGRGETQYF
TRBJ2-1 once TRBV24-1 CATSDLPASGSFGSYNEQFF
TRBJ1-3 . TRBV28 CASSFYGQLPVITIYF
TRBJ2-2 . TRBV19 CASSRERPNTGELFF
TRBJ1-2 . TRBV10-3 CAISAQGAGADGYTF
TRBJ2-1 . TRBV4-1 CASSPRTSGGEYNEQFF
TRBJ2-1 . TRBV20-1 CSYISGRTRNEQFF
TRBJ2-7 . TRBV11-2 CASSLWQDEQYF
TRBJ2-7 . TRBV7-9 CASSPNSGISYEQYF
TRBJ1-2 . TRBV28 CASSLFPGTGPDYGYTF
TRBJ2-3 . TRBV18 CASSQRALDTQYF
TRBJ2-7 . TRBV11-2 CASSPGTGYDEQYF
TRBJ1-2 . TRBV10-3 CAMGTGPTANYGYTF
TRBJ2-7 . TRBV20-1 CSAAPVGWQYF
TRBJ2-5 . TRBV18 CASSPRNAGLQETQYF
TRBJ2-5 . TRBV3-1 CASSHDSPETQYF
TRBJ2-1 . TRBV10-3 CAITSGSGNEQFF
TRBJ2-5 once TRBV5-4 CASSLELRGETQYF
TRBJ2-7 . TRBV5-1 CASSLDQSSYEQYF
TRBJ1-5 once TRBV30 CAWSKGYGQPQHF
TRBJ2-5 . TRBV10-3 CAISAVAGDAKETQYF
TRBJ2-1 . TRBV2 CASSEMEGDEQFF
TRBJ2-7 . TRBV27 CASSRLAGGSEQYF
TRBJ2-2 once TRBV19 CATASPGQVTGELFF
TRBJ2-4 . TRBV10-1 CASSVSIGAKNIQYF